The clone carrying this T cell receptor (beta chain) was seen a few times. The sample originates from a study of shared clonotypes between healthy human individuals. V lost 1 base to trimming and J lost 7 bases, with 13 bases between them. The CDR3 has 14 amino acids. CDR1 and CDR2 (germline): MDHEN, SYDVKM. Only in-frame clones appear in the TCRdb table, and some are missing; sequencing was by immunoSEQ multiplex PCR. This table holds about 2,500,000 clones, around nine tenths found once. V is TRBV28 and J is TRBJ1-2; tentatively, D is TRBD1 (6 bases). This TCR was recovered from a young man in good health. Source material: naive CD4+ T cells sorted from blood. The sample's subset: CD45RA+ positively selected. The DNA for the CDR3 is TGTGCCAGCAGTTTATACTCAGGGGTCGCTGGCTACACCTTC. This translates into CASSLYSGVAGYTF.